Below, one T cell receptor (beta chain) is given with its context. Its antigen is not known. The entry originates in a study of OX40 agonist ivuxolimab in advanced cancers. Only in-frame clones appear in the TCRdb table, and some are missing; sequencing was by immunoSEQ multiplex PCR. Of 60,000 to 70,000 clones in the sample, roughly four fifths were seen once. Study observations and caveats: Also showing low normalized T-cell clonal expansion were some of the nonresponders. Expansion of clones was among the lowest in partial responders at 0.1-3.0 mg/kg.

The origin of this receptor is an adult with an advanced solid tumor such as melanoma, head and neck, liver or kidney cancer. The source material was CD4+ or CD8+ T cells sorted from blood, sampled in a trial of the OX40 agonist ivuxolimab.

CDR3 sequence reads: CAGNAGELTDTQYF. The CDR3 coding sequence is TGTGCCGGAAATGCGGGAGAGTTGACAGATACGCAGTATTTT. This chain uses TRBV7-9 with TRBJ2-3; 7 bases match TRBD2. This CDR3 comprises 14 residues. J lost 3 bases, V lost 11 bases, and 11 bases had no gene match. Germline loops: CDR1 SEHNR, CDR2 FQNEAQ (reference sequence).